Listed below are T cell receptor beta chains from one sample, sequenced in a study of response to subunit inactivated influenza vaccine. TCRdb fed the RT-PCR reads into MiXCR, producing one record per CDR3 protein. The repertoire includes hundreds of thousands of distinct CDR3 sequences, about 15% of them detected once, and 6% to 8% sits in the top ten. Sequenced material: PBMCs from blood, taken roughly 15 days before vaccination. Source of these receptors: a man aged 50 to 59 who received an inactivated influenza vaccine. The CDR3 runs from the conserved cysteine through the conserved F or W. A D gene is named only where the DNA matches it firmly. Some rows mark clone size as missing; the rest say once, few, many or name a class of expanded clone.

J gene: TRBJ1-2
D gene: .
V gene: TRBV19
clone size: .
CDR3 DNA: TGTGCCAGTAGTGTCGCCGGGGCTACCTATGGCTACACCTTC
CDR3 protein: CASSVAGATYGYTF

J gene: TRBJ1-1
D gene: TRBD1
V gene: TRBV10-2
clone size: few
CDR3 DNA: TGCGCCAGCAGCTCAGGGGGGGGGAACACTGAAGCTTTCTTT
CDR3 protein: CASSSGGGNTEAFF

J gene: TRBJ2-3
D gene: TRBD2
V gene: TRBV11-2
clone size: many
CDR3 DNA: TGTGCCAGCAGCTTATGGACTAGCGGGAGTTCAGATACGCAGTATTTT
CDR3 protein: CASSLWTSGSSDTQYF

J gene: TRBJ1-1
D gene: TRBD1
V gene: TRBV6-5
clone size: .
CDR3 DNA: TGTGCCAGCAGCCGCGGACAGGGGCTGGGTTTCTTT
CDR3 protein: CASSRGQGLGFF

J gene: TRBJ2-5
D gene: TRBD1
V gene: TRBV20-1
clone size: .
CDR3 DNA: TGCAGTGCTAGCGACAGGGGGCAAGAGACCCAGTACTTC
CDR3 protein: CSASDRGQETQYF

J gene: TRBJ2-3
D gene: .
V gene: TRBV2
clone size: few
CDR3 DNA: TGTGCCAGCAAGCTGGAGGGGGGGACAGATACGCAGTATTTT
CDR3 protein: CASKLEGGTDTQYF

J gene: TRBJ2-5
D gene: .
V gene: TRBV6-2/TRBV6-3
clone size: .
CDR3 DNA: TGTGCCAGCAGTTACTCCCGGGACCTAGTAACCCAGTACTTC
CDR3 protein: CASSYSRDLVTQYF

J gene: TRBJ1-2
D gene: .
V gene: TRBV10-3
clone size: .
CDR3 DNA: TGTGCCATCAGTGACCGAGGACAGAACTATGGCTACACCTTC
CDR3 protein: CAISDRGQNYGYTF

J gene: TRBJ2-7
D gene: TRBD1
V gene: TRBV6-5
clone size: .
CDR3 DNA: TGTGCCAGCAGTTATCACGGGACAGATAACTACGAGCAGTACTTC
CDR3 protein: CASSYHGTDNYEQYF

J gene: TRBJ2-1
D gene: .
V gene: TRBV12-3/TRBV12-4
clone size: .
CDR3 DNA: TGTGCCAGCAGCCTCACGCGGTCCTACAATGAGCAGTTCTTC
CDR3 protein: CASSLTRSYNEQFF

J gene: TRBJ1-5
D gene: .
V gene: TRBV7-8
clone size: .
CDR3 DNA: TGTGCCAGCAGCTTAGTTACGACCACTAATCAGCCCCAGCATTTT
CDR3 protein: CASSLVTTTNQPQHF